This TCR beta chain was observed in a study of radiotherapy plus CTLA-4 blockade in lung cancer. Findings of the study overall: Early clonal dynamics of blood T cells, together with interferon-beta, were reported as the best response predictor. Expansion of tumor-derived TCR clones was observed in blood after radiotherapy plus ipilimumab.

Only in-frame clones appear in the TCRdb table, and some are missing; sequencing was by immunoSEQ multiplex PCR. The sample contains about 85,000 clones, around 85% of which appear only once. On this clone: As yet, its antigen is unknown.

V was pared by 2 bases and J by 6 bases, with 13 bases between. The germline V gene has CDR1 SGHTA and CDR2 FQGNSA. The CDR3 runs 15 residues. The sequencing here drew on peripheral blood, taken from a patient treated with radiotherapy plus ipilimumab. V is TRBV7-2 and J is TRBJ2-2; tentatively, D is TRBD1 (5 bases). This TCR was sampled from a human donor with non-small cell lung cancer who had a partial response to radiotherapy plus ipilimumab. The CDR3 DNA reads TGTGCCAGCAGCTTAATAGGGGTGGACGCCGGGGAGCTGTTTTTT. Translating it yields CASSLIGVDAGELFF.